Following are 28 T cell receptor beta chains from one sample sequenced in a study of shared clonotypes between healthy human individuals. Only in-frame clones appear in the TCRdb table, and some are missing; sequencing was by immunoSEQ multiplex PCR. Here the sample spans about 2.4 million clones, 80% to 95% being singletons. Sequencing was done on a sample of naive CD4+ T cells from PBMCs. Subset indicated: CD45RA+ positively selected. These receptors were obtained from a man aged 18-30 years in good health. Some clones in this sample may be carry-over from other donors' samples.

The chain couples TRBV18 to TRBJ1-1; perhaps TRBD1 as D (5 bases). The CDR3 sequence is 17 residues long. Germline CDR1 KGHSH, CDR2 LQKENI. The V end was cut by 2 bases, the J end by 5 bases, with 21 bases between. The CDR3 here is CASSPTGTYSLGTEAFF. The CDR3, as DNA: TGTGCCAGCTCACCAACCGGGACGTACTCTCTGGGAACTGAAGCTTTCTTT.

This chain uses TRBV27 with TRBJ2-7; 10 bases match TRBD2. V shed 5 bases, J shed 4 bases, and the junction held 5 bases outside the gene matches. CDR1 is MNHEY, CDR2 SMNVEV, per germline (reference sequence). The CDR3 totals 14 residues. CDR3 nucleotides: TGTGCCAGCAGTACCAGCGGGAGGGCGTACGAGCAGTACTTC. Encoded protein: CASSTSGRAYEQYF.

J is TRBJ1-2 and V is TRBV11-2, with 7 bases that match TRBD1. Germline V lookup: CDR1 SGHAT, CDR2 FQNNGV. The J segment lost 2 bases and the V segment lost 1 base, leaving 4 bases of the junction unmatched. The CDR3 is 15 amino acids. As DNA, the CDR3 is TGTGCCAGCAGCTTAGTACCGGGACAGAACTATGGCTACACCTTC. It translates to CASSLVPGQNYGYTF. Filled out from reference TRBV11-2 and TRBJ1-2, the complete variable domain reads EAGVAQSPRYKIIEKRQSVAFWCNPISGHATLYWYQQILGQGPKLLIQFQNNGVVDDSQLPKDRFSAERLKGVDSTLKIQPAKLEDSAVYLCASSLVPGQNYGYTFGSGTRLTVV.

V gene TRBV28 combines with J gene TRBJ2-2; D possibly corresponds to TRBD2 (6 bases). The CDR3 totals 15 residues. V was trimmed by 5 bases and J by 1 base, leaving 11 bases between them. Germline V lookup: CDR1 MDHEN, CDR2 SYDVKM. The CDR3 loop is CASSVGGRNTGELFF. The CDR3 nucleotides read TGTGCCAGCAGTGTAGGAGGGCGGAACACCGGGGAGCTGTTTTTT.

To note about this clone: The sample carries other DNA sequences with the same CDR3. This chain uses TRBV11-2 with TRBJ2-7; possible D gene TRBD2, 7 bases. Germline CDR1 reads SGHAT; CDR2 reads FQNNGV. The CDR3 sequence is 14 residues long. With 4 bases removed from V and 3 bases from J, the gap between germline ends came to 13 bases. This CDR3 is CASSSPGGSYEQYF. The CDR3 region has the DNA TGTGCCAGCAGCTCCCCGGGGGGCAGCTACGAGCAGTACTTC.

The chain couples TRBV19 to TRBJ1-2; tentative D call: TRBD1 (6 bases). Deletions cut 3 bases from V and 0 bases from J, with 14 bases between. The CDR3 runs 16 residues. Germline V CDR1 and CDR2: LNHDA, SQIVND (reference sequence). In nucleotides, the CDR3 is TGTGCCAGTAGTATCCTCCGTGGGGGCCCTAACTATGGCTACACCTTC. This encodes CASSILRGGPNYGYTF.

The rearrangement uses TRBV4-2 and TRBJ2-2; D is perhaps TRBD2 (6 bases). CDR1 LGHNA and CDR2 YNFKEQ come from the germline V gene. The CDR3 contains 15 residues. V gave up 0 bases and J gave up 7 bases, with 12 bases separating them. Here the CDR3 DNA reads TGTGCCAGCAGCCAAGACCGGAGGGCCGGCGGGGAGCTGTTTTTT. It encodes CASSQDRRAGGELFF.

J is TRBJ2-7 and V is TRBV6-1; either TRBD1 or TRBD2 may supply D (5 bases each). With 1 base removed from V and 2 bases from J, the gap between germline ends came to 12 bases. CDR3 length: 15 amino acids. The germline V gene encodes CDR1 MNHNS and CDR2 SASEGT. The CDR3 here is CASSEVGTATYEQYF. As DNA, the CDR3 is TGTGCCAGCAGTGAAGTGGGGACGGCAACCTACGAGCAGTACTTC.

The chain joins TRBV28 to TRBJ2-1, with TRBD2 matching 8 bases. This CDR3 contains 16 residues. CDR1 MDHEN and CDR2 SYDVKM come from the germline V gene. The junction had 11 bases not matched to a gene; V was cut back by 6 bases and J by 4 bases. DNA for the CDR3: TGTGCCAGCAGCCCCCGAGGCGGGAGGCTGTACAATGAGCAGTTCTTC. Its protein is CASSPRGGRLYNEQFF.

CDR3 nucleotides: TGTGCCAGCAGCATCATAACGGACAGTTGGGAGACCCAGTACTTC. Encoded protein: CASSIITDSWETQYF. V gene TRBV6-1 combines with J gene TRBJ2-5, with D tentatively TRBD1 (6 bases). The CDR3 has 15 amino acids. Deletions cut 6 bases from V and 5 bases from J, with 19 bases between. CDR1 and CDR2 (germline): MNHNS, SASEGT.

V gene TRBV2 combines with J gene TRBJ2-1; tentatively, D is TRBD2 (5 bases). The CDR3 spans 12 residues. CDR1 and CDR2 (germline): SNHLY, FYNNEI. V was pared by 6 bases and J by 8 bases, with 11 bases between. DNA for the CDR3: TGTGCCAGCAGATCCCCCGGGGATGAGCAGTTCTTC. As protein: CASRSPGDEQFF. The full variable domain, rest sourced from reference TRBV2 and TRBJ2-1, is EPEVTQTPSHQVTQMGQEVILRCVPISNHLYFYWYRQILGQKVEFLVSFYNNEISEKSEIFDDQFSVERPDGSNFTLKIRSTKLEDSAMYFCASRSPGDEQFFGPGTRLTVL.

CDR3 loop: CASSSPPVGPRTETQYF. The CDR3 region has the DNA TGTGCCAGCAGCTCCCCCCCCGTGGGGCCGAGAACAGAGACCCAGTACTTC. The chain carries TRBV7-9 and TRBJ2-5; D perhaps matches TRBD1 (5 bases). The CDR3 sequence is 17 residues long. The germline V gene has CDR1 SEHNR and CDR2 FQNEAQ (reference sequence). The V end was cut by 4 bases, the J end by 4 bases, with 22 bases between.

The chain couples TRBV30 to TRBJ2-3; 9 nucleotides match TRBD2. CDR1 GTSNPN and CDR2 SVGIG come from the germline V gene (reference sequence). There are 14 residues in the CDR3. The V gene end was trimmed by 1 base and the J gene end by 6 bases; junction bases not matched to a gene: 5. This chain's CDR3 is CAWSDGTSSDTQYF. For the CDR3, the DNA is TGTGCCTGGAGTGATGGGACTAGCTCGGATACGCAGTATTTT.

This chain joins TRBV5-6 and TRBJ1-5, with D uncertain. Germline V gene sequence: CDR1 SGHDT, CDR2 YYEEEE. Between the trimmed V and J ends, which lost 0 bases and 4 bases, there was a span of 11 bases. The CDR3 spans 15 residues. In DNA, the CDR3 is TGTGCCAGCAGCTTGGCTGCGGGAAATAATCAGCCCCAGCATTTT. Translated: CASSLAAGNNQPQHF.

On this clone itself: This sample includes further DNA sequences coding for the same CDR3. The rearrangement joins TRBV28 to TRBJ2-1; 9 bases align to TRBD2. The V gene's germline CDR1 is MDHEN and CDR2 SYDVKM. V trimming: 6 bases; J trimming: 0 bases; junction bases outside the gene matches: 3. The CDR3 is 15 residues long. In nucleotides, the CDR3 is TGTGCCAGCAGCCTGACTAGCGGCTCCTACAATGAGCAGTTCTTC. Amino acid sequence: CASSLTSGSYNEQFF.

The chain links TRBV5-1 to TRBJ2-7; D possibly corresponds to TRBD2 (6 bases). The germline V and J ends were trimmed by 4 bases and 7 bases, with 9 bases remaining between them. The length of the CDR3 is 11 residues. Germline-derived CDR1 and CDR2 are SGHRS and YFSETQ. The CDR3 coding sequence is TGCGCCAGCAGCCGGGACTTGGAGCAGTACTTC. Protein: CASSRDLEQYF.

The chain links TRBV7-9 to TRBJ2-5; a possible D gene is TRBD1 (5 bases). V was shortened by 2 bases and J by 4 bases, with 14 bases between the two germline ends. Germline V gene sequence: CDR1 SEHNR, CDR2 FQNEAQ (reference sequence). The CDR3 has 15 residues. CDR3 loop: CASSLLSGIGETQYF. The CDR3 DNA reads as TGTGCCAGCAGCTTATTATCAGGGATCGGAGAGACCCAGTACTTC. The full variable domain, rest sourced from reference TRBV7-9 and TRBJ2-5, is DTGVSQNPRHKITKRGQNVTFRCDPISEHNRLYWYRQTLGQGPEFLTYFQNEAQLEKSRLLSDRFSAERPKGSFSTLEIQRTEQGDSAMYLCASSLLSGIGETQYFGPGTRLLVL.

This chain links TRBV2 with TRBJ2-4; 7 bases align to TRBD1. This CDR3 contains 13 residues. The V gene's germline CDR1 is SNHLY and CDR2 FYNNEI. Germline trimming cut 7 bases from V and 3 bases from J; bases unmatched to any gene: 3. The CDR3 is CASKGDSKNIQYF. CDR3 sequence (DNA): TGTGCCAGCAAGGGGGACAGCAAAAACATTCAGTACTTC.

The genes are TRBV9 and TRBJ2-7, with 7 bases lining up with TRBD2. CDR1 SGDLS and CDR2 YYNGEE come from the germline V gene. V gave up 4 bases and J gave up 5 bases; unmatched junction bases: 9. The CDR3 length is 14 residues. CDR3 sequence (DNA): TGTGCCAGCAGCTTCTCGACTAGCTTCGACGAGCAGTACTTC. Translating gives CASSFSTSFDEQYF.

This sequence joins TRBV6-6 and TRBJ1-3; D possibly corresponds to TRBD1 (5 bases). The V gene's germline CDR1 is MNHNY and CDR2 SVGAGI (reference sequence). V was pared by 2 bases and J by 1 base, with 12 bases between. The CDR3 loop spans 16 amino acids. CDR3 sequence (DNA): TGTGCCAGCAGTTACGGCAGGGCTTCGTCTGGAAACACCATATATTTT. Translated: CASSYGRASSGNTIYF.

The chain employs TRBV18 and TRBJ1-5; D gene ambiguous. Germline assignment: CDR1 KGHSH and CDR2 LQKENI. Trimming left V 1 base short and J 0 bases short, with 10 bases between. The CDR3 runs 16 residues. CDR3 bases: TGTGCCAGCTCACCACAGAGCTCAGATAGCAATCAGCCCCAGCATTTT. This translates into CASSPQSSDSNQPQHF.

DNA for the CDR3: TGTGCCAGCATCCCGGGGGACAGGGCTACCTATGGCTACACCTTC. This encodes CASIPGDRATYGYTF. The V call is TRBV28, the J call TRBJ1-2; TRBD1 matches 9 bases. The trim removed 7 bases at V and 4 bases at J, leaving 10 bases unmatched. CDR1 and CDR2 (germline): MDHEN, SYDVKM. The CDR3 contains 15 residues.

Worth noting for this clone: In the same sample, other DNA sequences code for this CDR3. The chain combines TRBV7-9 with TRBJ1-1; D ambiguous. Trimming removed 5 bases from V and 3 bases from J, with 13 bases in between. This CDR3 spans 14 amino acids. Germline loops: CDR1 SEHNR, CDR2 FQNEAQ (reference sequence). The CDR3 region has the DNA TGTGCCAGCAGCCCCCCAGGAGTAGACACTGAAGCTTTCTTT. Protein product: CASSPPGVDTEAFF.

V usage is TRBV5-4 and J usage is TRBJ1-3; 7 positions match TRBD1. Germline V lookup: CDR1 SGHNT, CDR2 YYREEE (reference sequence). The CDR3 totals 16 residues. V trimming: 1 base; J trimming: 4 bases; junction bases outside the gene matches: 8. The CDR3, as DNA: TGTGCCAGCAGCTTGATGGAGGGGGCGGCGGGAAACACCATATATTTT. Residues: CASSLMEGAAGNTIYF. The full variable domain, in which reference TRBV5-4 and TRBJ1-3 provide the parts outside the CDR3, is ETGVTQSPTHLIKTRGQQVTLRCSSQSGHNTVSWYQQALGQGPQFIFQYYREEENGRGNFPPRFSGLQFPNYSSELNVNALELDDSALYLCASSLMEGAAGNTIYFGEGSWLTVV.

The chain uses TRBV19 and TRBJ2-7; D tentatively fits TRBD1 or TRBD2 (5 bases each). V lost 6 bases to trimming and J lost 5 bases, with 20 bases between them. The CDR3 extends over 15 amino acids. In germline, CDR1 is LNHDA, CDR2 SQIVND (reference sequence). CDR3 DNA: TGTGCCAGTAGCCCTCATGATCGGGGCGTGGACGAGCAGTACTTC. This sequence encodes CASSPHDRGVDEQYF.

The chain carries TRBV29-1 and TRBJ1-2; maybe TRBD1 (6 bases). This CDR3 has 17 amino acids. The germline V and J ends were trimmed by 3 bases and 5 bases, with 25 bases remaining between them. Germline loops: CDR1 SQVTM, CDR2 ANQGSEA. CDR3 region: CSVESGGGQGSRYGYTF. CDR3 bases: TGCAGCGTTGAGTCGGGGGGAGGGCAGGGGTCGAGATATGGCTACACCTTC.

The chain uses TRBV7-3 and TRBJ1-1; D gene uncertain. This CDR3 is 13 amino acids long. V was clipped by 8 bases and J by 1 base, with 11 bases between them. Germline-derived CDR1 and CDR2 are SGHTA and FQGTGA. The CDR3 DNA is TGTGCCAGCTCTGTATTTAAGAACACTGAAGCTTTCTTT. Translating gives CASSVFKNTEAFF.

Only one count was recorded for this clone. The chain is built from TRBV28 and TRBJ2-5, with 13 bases fitting TRBD2. The CDR3 length is 15 residues. V lost 5 bases and J lost 13; bases outside the gene matches: 13. Germline V CDR1 and CDR2: MDHEN, SYDVKM. The CDR3 protein is CASSLGTSGTLLSYF. The CDR3 DNA is TGTGCCAGCAGTCTAGGGACTAGCGGGACGCTGCTGTCGTACTTC.